The rows below give T cell receptor beta chains drawn from one sample of a study of T cells after yellow fever vaccination. One entry per CDR3 protein results from TCRdb running MiXCR on the 5' RACE reads. The sample contains a few hundred thousand distinct CDR3 sequences, approximately 16% of which appear only once. Sample: PBMCs, taken less than 6 days after the first yellow fever vaccination. The receptor set was obtained from a man aged 18 to 30 who received the YFV17D yellow fever vaccine. Both conserved end residues are part of each CDR3. D genes are given only for firm matches. Clone size is given for some rows only: seen once, a few or many times, or a class if the clone is expanded.

v_call	j_call	d_call	clone_size	cdr3_nt	cdr3_aa
TRBV5-5	TRBJ2-4	TRBD1	NA	TGTGCCAGCAGCTTGGGACAGGGGGTGGCCAAAAACATTCAGTACTTC	CASSLGQGVAKNIQYF
TRBV30	TRBJ1-4	NA	NA	TGTGCCTGGAGCTACTTAGGAACTAATGAAAAACTGTTTTTT	CAWSYLGTNEKLFF
TRBV12-3/TRBV12-4	TRBJ2-5	NA	many	TGTGCCAGCAGGCAAGACAGGTACCAAGAGACCCAGTACTTC	CASRQDRYQETQYF
TRBV12-3/TRBV12-4	TRBJ2-2	NA	NA	TGTGCCAGCAGTTTGGGCCCTCGTGGCACCGGGGAGCTGTTTTTT	CASSLGPRGTGELFF
TRBV4-3	TRBJ2-1	NA	NA	TGCGCCAGCAGCCCCTTGAAGGGCGATGAGCAGTTCTTC	CASSPLKGDEQFF
TRBV4-1	TRBJ1-2	NA	few	TGCGCCAGCAGCCAAGATCGATCTGTCGGGAACTATGGCTACACCTTC	CASSQDRSVGNYGYTF
TRBV5-1	TRBJ1-4	NA	NA	TGCGCCAGCAGCAAAGGGGACGGAGTGGGGGAAAAACTGTTTTTT	CASSKGDGVGEKLFF
TRBV27	TRBJ1-2	NA	NA	TGTGCCAGCAGTTTATCCCGGAGAAATGGCTACACCTTC	CASSLSRRNGYTF
TRBV10-3	TRBJ2-5	TRBD1	few	TGTGCCATCAGTGACCCACAGACAGGGCAAGAGACCCAGTACTTC	CAISDPQTGQETQYF
TRBV20-1	TRBJ1-4	NA	few	TGCAGTACGTCCCCGGGAGATCTAAATGAAAAACTGTTTTTT	CSTSPGDLNEKLFF
TRBV4-1	TRBJ2-2	NA	NA	TGCGCCAGCAGCCAATCGGCGCGCAGCAACACCGGGGAGCTGTTTTTT	CASSQSARSNTGELFF
TRBV4-1	TRBJ2-1	TRBD1	few	TGCGCCAGCAGCCATTGGGACAGGGCCTACAATGAGCAGTTCTTC	CASSHWDRAYNEQFF
TRBV2	TRBJ2-1	NA	NA	TGTGCCAGCAGGGTGCCGGTCTCCTACAATGAGCAGTTCTTC	CASRVPVSYNEQFF
TRBV6-4	TRBJ1-4	NA	NA	TGTGCCAGCAGTGACCCCCTCGAAGAGGGAAAACTGTTTTTT	CASSDPLEEGKLFF
TRBV7-2	TRBJ2-3	TRBD2	few	TGTGCCAGCAGCTTAGTTGGCGGGGGGGCCGGCACAGATACGCAGTATTTT	CASSLVGGGAGTDTQYF
TRBV4-2	TRBJ2-2	NA	NA	TGTGCCAGCAGCCAACAAACAGACACCGGGGAGCTGTTTTTT	CASSQQTDTGELFF
TRBV12-3/TRBV12-4	TRBJ2-3	NA	NA	TGTGCCAGCAGTTTACACGTCAGGAGTAGCACAGATACGCAGTATTTT	CASSLHVRSSTDTQYF
TRBV7-8	TRBJ2-7	NA	NA	TGTGCCAGCAGCATCGATCAGTACGAGCAGTACTTC	CASSIDQYEQYF
TRBV7-9	TRBJ2-7	NA	NA	TGTGCCAGCAGCTTATCAGAGACAAGATACGAGCAGTACTTC	CASSLSETRYEQYF
TRBV5-5	TRBJ1-5	TRBD1	NA	TGTGCCAGCAGCTCGGACAGGGGCCGTCAGCATTTT	CASSSDRGRQHF
TRBV7-9	TRBJ1-5	TRBD1	few	TGTGCCAGCAGCCTCGGGACAGGGGGCAACAATCAGCCCCAGCATTTT	CASSLGTGGNNQPQHF
TRBV5-1	TRBJ2-3	NA	few	TGCGCCAGCAGCTTGGATGGGAGGTCAGATACGCAGTATTTT	CASSLDGRSDTQYF